This record concerns one TCR beta chain sequence. Assay: immunoSEQ multiplex PCR; the TCRdb copy retains only in-frame clones and omits some. This table holds around 730,000 clones, 75% to 90% found once. These data are taken from a study of shared T cell receptors in the human thymus. Germline V gene data show CDR1 as LGHNT and CDR2 as FRNRAP. The CDR3 has 13 residues. Trimming removed 2 bases from V and 6 bases from J; junction bases left unmatched: 3. The data were also submitted as part of a second study, on human thymus T cells. That publication notes: Resected material from corrective heart surgery provided the thymus tissue analysed. Apparent bias marked the V and J gene usage of thymic and blood repertoires. In unrelated individuals, thymic repertoires overlapped highly, according to related research.

The receptor's source is a girl less than two years old with a congenital heart defect. This chain uses TRBV12-5 with TRBJ2-7, with 8 bases matching TRBD1. What was sequenced was thymocytes. CDR3 nucleotides: TGTGCTAGTGGTTTGCGGACAGGGCTCGAGCAGTACTTC. Translating gives CASGLRTGLEQYF.